A selection of T cell receptor beta chains follows, all from one sample in a study of blood T cell repertoires in COVID-19. Only in-frame clones appear in the TCRdb table, and some are missing; sequencing was by immunoSEQ multiplex PCR. The sample records roughly 100,000 clones, around four fifths being singletons. Material for sequencing was peripheral blood. The source is a woman in her 70s with acute or convalescent COVID-19. Each CDR3 is given without its conserved first and last residue. Fields, in order: V gene, CDR3 protein.

TRBV3-1/TRBV3-2 ASSQARGSAEAF
TRBV9 ASSVGTGRSPLH
TRBV7-6 ASGWGYRETQY
TRBV9 ASSVVWTGETGYT
TRBV4-1 ASSLRQERSGYT
TRBV4-1 ASSQDSLTYEQY
TRBV30 AWSVRQSEAF
TRBV30 AWSRGALRYGYT
TRBV19 ASSIDTYNQPQH
TRBV5-1 ASSLVAGNYGYT
TRBV28 ASLTTGDLNTEAF
TRBV6-5 ASSYGLTGANVLT
TRBV6-2/TRBV6-3 ASSLHRQAAYEQY
TRBV18 ASSPPRGNTGELF
TRBV7-8 ASSPPFNEQF
TRBV11-2 ASSFLVGGQETQY
TRBV5-6 ASTPGLGSGELF
TRBV27 ASGTGDSSPLH
TRBV5-1 ASSQGTGSQPQH
TRBV25-1 ASSLDRDNQPQH
TRBV6-4 ASSPKDRVKNVQY
TRBV5-4 ASSLGNSGGPYNEQF
TRBV7-2 ASSRDRSFGNTIY
TRBV6-6 ASSRTTGGEGARNTIY
TRBV9 ASSAPAGIGRADTQY
TRBV6-5 ASSYSLWSAKVEQY
TRBV5-1 ASSGGAGKMRAF
TRBV19 ASSSAGTSGKTQY
TRBV7-6 ASSSIQGRSYQETQY
TRBV5-4 ASSPLAGGLGEQF
TRBV6-2/TRBV6-3 ASSQTGNYGYT
TRBV6-1 ASSEGPGLTYEQY
TRBV28 ASRPGGAKNIQY
TRBV4-3 ASSQGRGQSYEQY
TRBV5-1 ASSPGSGGANVLT
TRBV4-1 ASSQDHRPGTEAF
TRBV28 ASSPRDRGPDTQY
TRBV14 ASSQARSGKSGELF
TRBV19 ASSTTGVTGELF
TRBV24-1 ATSALGGIQH